Included here is one T cell receptor (beta chain) sequence, with context. This sample was included in a study of blood T cell repertoires in COVID-19. Study background: Samples of COVID-19 (acute and convalescent) were obtained from the United States, Italy and Spain.

Using immunoSEQ multiplex PCR, the repertoire was profiled, and TCRdb retains in-frame clones only, with some absent. There are 250,000 or so clones in the sample; around 90% occur only once, and 11% lies in the top ten. Those enrolled, adults aged about 18 to 95 years, came from around 24 US areas. Recovery among Cohort 3 donors was established by two negative PCRs, clearance, or symptom resolution. This CDR3 region has 17 residues. J gave up 0 bases and V 5 bases, and 8 bases lay outside the gene matches. Germline V gene lookup returns CDR1 LNHDA and CDR2 SQIVND (reference sequence). The chain combines TRBV19 with TRBJ2-3, with TRBD1 identical over 10 bases. This receptor was identified in a man aged 25-40 years who had recovered from COVID-19. The sequenced material came from PBMCs or T cells enriched from blood (not recorded which). CDR3: CASSQDRGSTSTDTQYF. The CDR3 DNA follows: TGTGCCAGTAGTCAGGACAGGGGGTCGACTAGCACAGATACGCAGTATTTT.